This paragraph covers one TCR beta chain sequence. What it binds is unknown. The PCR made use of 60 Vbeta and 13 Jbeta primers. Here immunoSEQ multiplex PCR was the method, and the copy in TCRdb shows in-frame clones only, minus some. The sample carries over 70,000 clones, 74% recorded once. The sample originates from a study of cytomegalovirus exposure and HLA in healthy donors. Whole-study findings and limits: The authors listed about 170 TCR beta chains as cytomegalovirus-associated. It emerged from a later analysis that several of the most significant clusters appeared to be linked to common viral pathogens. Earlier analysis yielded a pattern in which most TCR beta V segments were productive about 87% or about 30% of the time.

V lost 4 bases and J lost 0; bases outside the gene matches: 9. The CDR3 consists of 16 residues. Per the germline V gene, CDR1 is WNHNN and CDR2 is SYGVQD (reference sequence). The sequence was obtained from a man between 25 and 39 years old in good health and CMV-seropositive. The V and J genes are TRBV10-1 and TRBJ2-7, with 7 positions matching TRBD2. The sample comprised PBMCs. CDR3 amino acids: CASSGSWVAGSYEQYF. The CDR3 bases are TGCGCCAGCAGTGGGTCTTGGGTAGCGGGCTCCTACGAGCAGTACTTC.